This TCR beta chain was found in a study of human T cells and chemical hapten exposure. This CDR3 has 10 residues. CDR1 and CDR2 (germline): SQVTM, ANQGSEA. Trimming left V 7 bases short and J 8 bases short, with 8 bases between. Many counts were recorded for this clonotype. MiXCR, applied by TCRdb to the RACE reads, yields one record per CDR3 protein. This table holds roughly 94,000 distinct CDR3 sequences, 9.3% found once. The time point: patch test 2, 6 weeks after DPC sensitization. Treatment meaning: therapeutic diphenylcyclopropenone sensitization with weekly scalp DPC. This clonotype was obtained from a woman between 35 and 50 years old with alopecia areata. Some clones in this sample may be carry-over from other donors' samples. The chain is built from TRBV29-1 and TRBJ1-4, with a weak D call TRBD1 (5 bases). The specimen was whole blood, collected in connection with sensitization to the hapten diphenylcyclopropenone (DPC). The CDR3 DNA sequence: TGCAGCGCGGGGGGAGAAAAACTGTTTTTT. Translation gives CSAGGEKLFF.